This is a list of T cell receptor beta chains from one sample in a study of T cell responses to AZD1222 COVID-19 vaccine. Sequencing used immunoSEQ multiplex PCR; TCRdb keeps in-frame clones, though not all of them. This sample has about 140,000 clones, with approximately 91% found just once. This material consisted of peripheral blood, taken 28 days after the second AZD1222 dose. The source is an adult who received the AZD1222 COVID-19 vaccine. The CDR3 runs from the conserved cysteine through the conserved F or W. The order of the fields is V gene, clone size, CDR3 length, J gene, D gene, CDR3 DNA, CDR3 protein. The D gene is left open where the match is weak. Clone size is not always given. Where it is, it says once, few, many or a class for expanded clones.

>TRBV7-2|-|17|TRBJ2-7|TRBD2
TGTGCCAGCAGCTTAGCGAAGGATAGCGGGGGGTCCTACGAGCAGTACTTC
CASSLAKDSGGSYEQYF
>TRBV6-5|-|15|TRBJ2-2|TRBD1
TGTGCCAGCAGTCCCGACAGGGGTGGAACCGGGGAGCTGTTTTTT
CASSPDRGGTGELFF
>TRBV6-4|-|14|TRBJ1-2|TRBD1
TGTGCCAGCAGTGCGTCAGGGGGCGCCTATGGCTACACCTTC
CASSASGGAYGYTF
>TRBV2|-|14|TRBJ2-3|-
TGTGCCAGCAGCTCCGGGATCATCACAGATACGCAGTATTTT
CASSSGIITDTQYF
>TRBV7-2|-|15|TRBJ2-1|TRBD1
TGTGCCAGCAGCTCGTGGGACAGAGCTGTCAATGAGCAGTTCTTC
CASSSWDRAVNEQFF
>TRBV3-1/TRBV3-2|-|12|TRBJ1-1|-
TGTGCCAGCAGCTCAAGAGGGCCTTTGGCTTTCTTT
CASSSRGPLAFF
>TRBV7-2|once|12|TRBJ2-7|-
TGTGCCAGCAGCTTTCTAGGGCTGGAGCAGTACTTC
CASSFLGLEQYF
>TRBV3-1/TRBV3-2|-|12|TRBJ2-2|-
TGTGCCAGCAGCCAAGTTCCGGGGGAGCTGTTTTTT
CASSQVPGELFF
>TRBV2|-|14|TRBJ2-1|TRBD1
TGTGCCAGCAGGGGGGGGACAGGGAATAATGAGCAGTTCTTC
CASRGGTGNNEQFF
>TRBV5-8|few|13|TRBJ1-3|-
TGTGCCAGCGCTCGGAGCTCTGGAAACACCATATATTTT
CASARSSGNTIYF
>TRBV3-1/TRBV3-2|once|17|TRBJ2-3|-
TGTGCCAGCAGCCAAGGATTGGTCTCCGCTAGCACAGATACGCAGTATTTT
CASSQGLVSASTDTQYF
>TRBV6-1|-|14|TRBJ2-5|-
TGTGCCAGCAGTGAAGCTCGGGATTTGGAGACCCAGTACTTC
CASSEARDLETQYF
>TRBV5-1|-|17|TRBJ2-7|TRBD2
TGCGCCAGCAGCTTAGGACCTTCGGGACTAGCGGGAGACGAGCAGTACTTC
CASSLGPSGLAGDEQYF
>TRBV6-6|-|13|TRBJ1-5|-
TGTGCCACCTGGGGGGGTGGCAATCAGCCCCAGCATTTT
CATWGGGNQPQHF
>TRBV9|-|15|TRBJ1-4|TRBD1
TGTGCCAGCAGCCCCACCCACAGGGGGCTTGAAAAACTGTTTTTT
CASSPTHRGLEKLFF
>TRBV9|-|14|TRBJ2-7|-
TGTGCCAGCAGCGGCCGGGACACAGCCTACGAGCAGTACTTC
CASSGRDTAYEQYF
>TRBV21-1|-|11|TRBJ2-2|-
TGTAGGGGACAGCTCACCGGGGAGCTGTTTTTT
CRGQLTGELFF
>TRBV9|-|15|TRBJ2-3|TRBD2
TGTGCCAGCAGCGCGACTAGCGGGAGTACAGATACGCAGTATTTT
CASSATSGSTDTQYF
>TRBV15|-|15|TRBJ1-4|-
TGTGCCACTACGCAAACACGAGGGACTAATGAAAAACTGTTTTTT
CATTQTRGTNEKLFF
>TRBV5-1|-|15|TRBJ1-1|TRBD1
TGCGCCAGCAGCCCGATGGGACAGGCGAACACTGAAGCTTTCTTT
CASSPMGQANTEAFF
>TRBV5-1|-|17|TRBJ2-1|TRBD2
TGCGCCAGCAGCTTGCGGGTAGCGGGGGACACCTACAATGAGCAGTTCTTC
CASSLRVAGDTYNEQFF
>TRBV7-6|-|15|TRBJ1-4|-
TGTGCCAGCAGCTTAAACAGTGCAACTAATGAAAAACTGTTTTTT
CASSLNSATNEKLFF
>TRBV20-1|-|17|TRBJ2-2|TRBD2
TGCAGTGCTAGTTCAACTAGCGGGGGCAAGGGCACCGGGGAGCTGTTTTTT
CSASSTSGGKGTGELFF
>TRBV2|-|11|TRBJ1-3|-
TGTGCCAGCAGGGGTGGCAACACCATATATTTT
CASRGGNTIYF
>TRBV7-9|-|14|TRBJ1-5|TRBD1
TGTGCCAGCAGCGAAAGGGGGCCGAATCAGCCCCAGCATTTT
CASSERGPNQPQHF
>TRBV11-2|few|14|TRBJ2-7|-
TGTGCCAGCAGCTTAGTCCCAGGCTCCTACGAGCAGTACTTC
CASSLVPGSYEQYF
>TRBV6-5|-|15|TRBJ1-4|-
TGTGCCAGCAGTTTGGGCCCCTTCGGGGGTGAAAAACTGTTTTTT
CASSLGPFGGEKLFF
>TRBV6-5|-|15|TRBJ1-2|-
TGTGCCAGCAGTTACTCGATAGCACAGGCCAGCGGCTACACCTTC
CASSYSIAQASGYTF
>TRBV3-1/TRBV3-2|once|14|TRBJ1-1|-
TGTGCCAGCAGCCTAACCAAACCTCCATATGAAGCTTTCTTT
CASSLTKPPYEAFF
>TRBV5-8|-|15|TRBJ1-1|-
TGTGCCAGCAGGTGGGGTCGCGGGGGGAGCACTGAAGCTTTCTTT
CASRWGRGGSTEAFF
>TRBV4-1|few|14|TRBJ1-5|-
TGCGCCAGCAGCCAGCAGAATAGCAATCAGCCCCAGCATTTT
CASSQQNSNQPQHF
>TRBV5-4|few|16|TRBJ1-1|TRBD1
TGTGCCAGCAGCTTGGATACAGGGGGCGCGGGCACTGAAGCTTTCTTT
CASSLDTGGAGTEAFF
>TRBV3-1/TRBV3-2|-|17|TRBJ2-2|TRBD2
TGTGCCAGCAGCCACTTAGTAAAGCGGGGGAACACCGGGGAGCTGTTTTTT
CASSHLVKRGNTGELFF